Below, 6 T cell receptor beta chains from the same sample are listed, as sequenced in a study of blood T cells in healthy people across ages. Using a J-beta primer mix together with a sample-barcoded 5' primer, a second PCR was run for about 7 to 12 cycles. MiXCR, applied by TCRdb to the 5' RACE reads, yields one record per CDR3 protein. The sample has roughly 830,000 distinct CDR3 sequences, under 80% seen once. The sequencing sample was made of blood. The receptors here all came from a man under 40 in good health.

The rearrangement links TRBV20-1 to TRBJ2-5; TRBD2 aligns across 8 bases. CDR3 length: 13 amino acids. Germline CDR1 DFQATT, CDR2 SNEGSKA (reference sequence). Trimming removed 2 bases from V and 4 bases from J; junction bases left unmatched: 3. The chain's CDR3 is CSARSTSVETQYF. In DNA form, the CDR3 reads TGCAGTGCTAGATCGACTAGCGTAGAGACCCAGTACTTC.

This clonotype was observed a few times. J is TRBJ2-4 and V is TRBV20-1, with D possibly being TRBD2 (6 bases). Germline lookup yields CDR1 DFQATT and CDR2 SNEGSKA (reference sequence). Trimming cost V 0 bases and J 6 bases, with 18 bases left between them. This CDR3 spans 16 amino acids. CDR3 bases: TGCAGTGCTAGAGATCTTGGCAGGGACTTTGGAAACATTCAGTACTTC. It is translated as CSARDLGRDFGNIQYF.

The chain joins TRBV9 to TRBJ2-1; D might be TRBD2 (6 bases). V was shortened by 0 bases and J by 2 bases, with 15 bases between the two germline ends. CDR3 length: 17 amino acids. From germline, CDR1 is SGDLS and CDR2 YYNGEE. The CDR3 loop reads CASSVASRIAAYNEQFF. The CDR3, as DNA: TGTGCCAGCAGCGTAGCGTCCCGGATAGCGGCCTACAATGAGCAGTTCTTC.

The chain employs TRBV20-1 and TRBJ2-3; possibly TRBD1 for D (6 bases). V was clipped by 3 bases and J by 4 bases, with 14 bases between them. There are 14 residues in the CDR3. Germline-derived CDR1 and CDR2 are DFQATT and SNEGSKA (reference sequence). The CDR3 region is CSASYFGGSDTQYF. In nucleotides, the CDR3 is TGCAGTGCTAGCTACTTTGGGGGCTCAGATACGCAGTATTTT.

This clonotype occurred a few times. This chain connects TRBV12-3 or TRBV12-4 to TRBJ2-2; D could derive from TRBD1 or TRBD2 (5 bases each). The CDR3 contains 13 residues. V dropped 7 bases and J dropped 6 bases, with 12 bases sitting between them. CDR3 nucleotides: TGTGCCAGCACCCGAGGGGATGCCGGGGAGCTGTTTTTT. The encoded protein is CASTRGDAGELFF.

V is TRBV29-1 and J is TRBJ2-1; 7 bases line up with TRBD2. Unmatched junction bases numbered 9, after V lost 8 bases and J lost 5 bases. The germline CDR1 and CDR2 sequences are SQVTM and ANQGSEA. The CDR3 is 13 residues long. CDR3 residues: CSLWGGPDNEQFF. CDR3 coding DNA: TGCAGCTTGTGGGGAGGGCCGGACAATGAGCAGTTCTTC.